Shown below are 7 T cell receptor beta chains from a single sample sequenced in a study of persistence of HIV-infected CD4 T cells. Which antigens these TCRs recognize remains unknown. Sequencing used immunoSEQ version 4 in survey mode. Measured with immunoSEQ multiplex PCR; TCRdb has only the in-frame clones, and not every one. The data hold 25,000 to 35,000 clones, with roughly 82% observed a single time. The stimulus was lysate of CMV-infected fibroblasts, around 10 ug/mL. Memory cells lacking CD40L and CD69 with high CD45RO were sorted. This specimen was CD4+ T cells sorted from PBMCs after roughly 18-hour stimulation, taken from a patient who received antiretroviral therapy. Source of these receptors: an adult man with HIV who was CMV-seropositive.

CDR3 residues: CSASLNEQFF. The DNA of the CDR3 is TGCAGTGCTTCTCTAAACGAGCAGTTCTTC. The chain has TRBV20-1 and TRBJ2-1; D not certain. Between the trimmed V and J ends, which lost 5 bases and 10 bases, there was a span of 9 bases. CDR1 is DFQATT and CDR2 is SNEGSKA in the germline V gene (reference sequence). The length of the CDR3 is 10 residues.

V usage is TRBV12-3 or TRBV12-4 and J usage is TRBJ2-2; tentative D call: TRBD1 (6 bases). Trimming cost V 6 bases and J 5 bases, with 10 bases left between them. There are 13 residues in the CDR3. DNA of the CDR3: TGTGCCAGCAGAGTTGGGACAACCGGGGAGCTGTTTTTT. Its translation: CASRVGTTGELFF.

The CDR3 loop is CASSFIAANEQFF. CDR3 DNA: TGTGCCAGCAGTTTTATCGCTGCCAATGAGCAGTTCTTC. The V gene is TRBV12-3 or TRBV12-4, the J gene TRBJ2-1; D call uncertain. The CDR3 loop spans 13 amino acids. Trimming took 3 bases from V and 6 from J, leaving 9 bases between them.

The V gene is TRBV19, the J gene TRBJ1-5; no clear D gene. Germline V lookup: CDR1 LNHDA, CDR2 SQIVND (reference sequence). There are 12 residues in the CDR3. Trimming removed 6 bases at V and 4 bases at J, with 7 bases between. In DNA form, the CDR3 reads TGTGCCAGTAGGAGGCTTAATCAGCCCCAGCATTTT. Its protein is CASRRLNQPQHF.

This chain uses TRBV20-1 with TRBJ1-3; a possible D gene is TRBD1 (6 bases). Per the germline V gene, CDR1 is DFQATT and CDR2 is SNEGSKA (reference sequence). The CDR3 spans 13 residues. Between the trimmed V and J ends, which lost 3 bases and 2 bases, there was a span of 8 bases. This chain's CDR3 is CSASTGTGNTIYF. The CDR3 bases are TGCAGTGCTAGTACAGGGACTGGAAACACCATATATTTT.

V gene TRBV3-1 (or the pseudogene TRBV3-2) combines with J gene TRBJ2-7; D is uncertain. The CDR3 totals 14 residues. Trimming cost V 1 base and J 4 bases, with 11 bases left between them. Germline V gene lookup returns CDR1 LGHDT and CDR2 YNNKEL (reference sequence). The CDR3 DNA follows: TGTGCCAGCAGCCAAGCCGGGTCCTCGTACGAGCAGTACTTC. It translates to CASSQAGSSYEQYF.

In regard to this clone: In the same sample, other DNA sequences code for this CDR3. The V and J genes are TRBV7-3 and TRBJ2-2; 10 positions agree with TRBD1. The V gene end was trimmed by 5 bases and the J gene end by 3 bases; junction bases not matched to a gene: 3. The CDR3 extends over 15 amino acids. Germline V lookup: CDR1 SGHTA, CDR2 FQGTGA. As DNA, the CDR3 is TGTGCCAGCAGCCTCGGACAGGGGGACACCGGGGAGCTGTTTTTT. Protein sequence: CASSLGQGDTGELFF.